These 9 T cell receptor beta chains were sequenced from one sample in a study of blood T cell repertoires in COVID-19. The assay was immunoSEQ multiplex PCR, and TCRdb's table has in-frame clones only and misses some. This table holds around 120,000 clones, 90% found once. The sequencing sample was made of peripheral blood. The origin of the receptors is a human donor with active COVID-19. The donor label of this sample is uncertain.

CDR3 in amino acids: CASLPSGGNTIYF. CDR3 nucleotides: TGTGCCAGTTTACCGTCAGGGGGAAACACCATATATTTT. The gene calls are TRBV7-2 and TRBJ1-3; tentative D call: TRBD1 (5 bases). V lost 9 bases to trimming and J lost 4 bases, with 13 bases between them. The CDR3 has 13 residues. The germline V gene has CDR1 SGHTA and CDR2 FQGNSA.

The rearrangement links TRBV19 to TRBJ1-3, with a tentative D call TRBD1 (5 bases). Germline loops: CDR1 LNHDA, CDR2 SQIVND (reference sequence). The CDR3 sequence is 16 residues long. V shed 2 bases and J shed 4 bases, with 15 bases lying between them. CDR3 residues: CASSITSGQGGNTIYF. The DNA of the CDR3 is TGTGCCAGTAGTATAACCTCCGGGCAGGGAGGAAACACCATATATTTT. The full variable domain, its missing parts supplied by reference TRBV19 and TRBJ1-3, is DGGITQSPKYLFRKEGQNVTLSCEQNLNHDAMYWYRQDPGQGLRLIYYSQIVNDFQKGDIAEGYSVSREKKESFPLTVTSAQKNPTAFYLCASSITSGQGGNTIYFGEGSWLTVV.

The chain couples TRBV11-2 to TRBJ1-1; D gene ambiguous. Looked up from germline, CDR1 is SGHAT and CDR2 is FQNNGV. V shed 10 bases and J shed 5 bases, with 23 bases lying between them. The CDR3 covers 15 residues. In DNA, the CDR3 is TGTGCCACCACTTACGGGCGGGGAGGAAGGACTGAAGCTTTCTTT. This codes for CATTYGRGGRTEAFF.

The chain couples TRBV9 to TRBJ2-5, with 7 bases matching TRBD1. V shed 3 bases, J shed 1 base, and the junction held 9 bases outside the gene matches. The CDR3 consists of 16 residues. In germline, CDR1 is SGDLS, CDR2 YYNGEE. CDR3 sequence: CASSAGSTGVQETQYF. The CDR3 region has the DNA TGTGCCAGCAGCGCCGGATCCACAGGGGTCCAAGAGACCCAGTACTTC.

The CDR3 nucleotides are TGTGCCAGTAGTACCGTTTCCGGGACAGGGGGATACGAGCAGTACTTC. It codes for CASSTVSGTGGYEQYF. The V and J genes are TRBV19 and TRBJ2-7; the match to TRBD1 covers 11 bases. The germline CDR1 and CDR2 sequences are LNHDA and SQIVND (reference sequence). This CDR3 comprises 16 residues. V lost 4 bases to trimming and J lost 4 bases; unmatched junction nucleotides: 9.

CDR3 region: CASRRDRAASEAFF. The CDR3 region has the DNA TGTGCCAGCAGGCGGGACAGGGCCGCTTCTGAAGCTTTCTTT. The chain carries TRBV7-2 and TRBJ1-1, with 9 bases that match TRBD1. The junction had 8 bases not matched to a gene; V was cut back by 6 bases and J by 6 bases. The CDR3 is 14 amino acids. Germline V lookup: CDR1 SGHTA, CDR2 FQGNSA.

This chain connects TRBV6-6 to TRBJ1-1, with TRBD1 identical over 9 bases. The germline V gene encodes CDR1 MNHNY and CDR2 SVGAGI (reference sequence). V gave up 0 bases and J gave up 1 base; unmatched junction bases: 0. The CDR3 covers 15 residues. The CDR3 sequence: CASSYSGQGNTEAFF. DNA for the CDR3: TGTGCCAGCAGTTACTCGGGACAGGGGAACACTGAAGCTTTCTTT.

The J gene is TRBJ2-3, the V gene TRBV5-1, with TRBD1 matching 9 bases. CDR1 and CDR2 (germline): SGHRS, YFSETQ. CDR3 length: 18 residues. Unmatched junction bases numbered 18, after V lost 4 bases and J lost 6 bases. CDR3 in amino acids: CASSAILPGQGRKDTQYF. The CDR3 DNA is TGCGCCAGCAGCGCTATATTACCGGGACAGGGCCGTAAGGATACGCAGTATTTT.

The V gene is TRBV27, the J gene TRBJ2-3; D uncertain. The CDR3 loop spans 13 amino acids. CDR1 is MNHEY and CDR2 is SMNVEV in the germline V gene (reference sequence). V lost 0 bases and J lost 8, with 9 bases in between. CDR3 region: CASSLSLASTQYF. Here the CDR3 DNA reads TGTGCCAGCAGTTTATCTTTAGCTTCTACGCAGTATTTT.